Each of the 15 T cell receptor beta chains below was sequenced from the same sample in a study of memory CD4+ T cells and cytomegalovirus serostatus. The sort gate was single viable CD3+CD4+CD8-CD45RO+ cells for memory CD4+ T cells. The table came from immunoSEQ multiplex PCR; TCRdb's copy has only in-frame clones and leaves some out. The repertoire has some 41,000 clones, 70% to 80% of them found once; the top ten carry 0.79%. Sequencing was done on a sample of memory CD4+ T cells from blood. These receptors were obtained from an adult in good health and CMV-seronegative.

Points on this clone: One end of the junction is discordant with germline, which a read error may explain. The chain's CDR3 is CASRLGQGRGELFF. In DNA, the CDR3 is TGTGCCAGCAGATTAGGACAGGGCCGAGGGGAGCTGTTTTTT. V and J are TRBV11-3 and TRBJ2-2; TRBD1 aligns across 8 bases. The CDR3 totals 14 residues. CDR1 and CDR2 from the germline V gene are SGHNT and YENEEA.

V usage is TRBV11-2 and J usage is TRBJ2-5, with TRBD2 matching 7 bases. From germline, CDR1 is SGHAT and CDR2 FQNNGV. The CDR3 is 14 residues long. The V segment lost 5 bases and the J segment 1 base; nucleotides outside the gene matches: 4. The CDR3 loop reads CASSTGRAQETQYF. The CDR3, as DNA: TGTGCCAGCAGCACGGGGAGGGCCCAAGAGACCCAGTACTTC.

The chain has TRBV5-1 and TRBJ1-2; 9 bases fit TRBD1. The CDR3 is made up of 13 amino acids. The ends lost 4 bases at V and 7 bases at J; junction bases unmatched: 5. The germline CDR1 and CDR2 sequences are SGHRS and YFSETQ. DNA for the CDR3: TGCGCCAGCAGCACGGGACAGGGCTCTGGCTACACCTTC. It encodes CASSTGQGSGYTF.

This clone was found a few times. V usage is TRBV19 and J usage is TRBJ1-5; TRBD1 might be the D (5 bases). This CDR3 region has 17 residues. Trimming shortened V by 5 bases and J by 3 bases, and 20 bases separated the two germline ends. Looked up from germline, CDR1 is LNHDA and CDR2 is SQIVND (reference sequence). For the CDR3, the DNA is TGTGCCAGTAGTGTGGATCGGACACGAACCACCAATCAGCCCCAGCATTTT. It codes for CASSVDRTRTTNQPQHF.

The chain is built from TRBV27 and TRBJ2-3; no clear D. Deletions cut 3 bases from V and 6 bases from J, with 13 bases between. Germline lookup yields CDR1 MNHEY and CDR2 SMNVEV (reference sequence). This CDR3 region has 14 residues. The CDR3 protein is CASSLYSRADTQYF. The DNA for the CDR3 is TGTGCCAGCAGTTTGTATAGTCGGGCTGATACGCAGTATTTT.

The J gene is TRBJ2-7, the V gene TRBV10-3; D is possibly TRBD2 (6 bases). V dropped 10 bases and J dropped 4 bases, with 23 bases sitting between them. Per germline, CDR1 ENHRY and CDR2 SYGVKD. The CDR3 extends over 15 amino acids. Here the CDR3 reads CATSRSLRDWYEQYF. CDR3 DNA sequence: TGTGCCACCTCCCGAAGCCTTAGGGACTGGTACGAGCAGTACTTC.

The CDR3 nucleotides are TGTGCCAGCAGCTTGGCCAATGAGCAGTTCTTC. Its protein is CASSLANEQFF. This chain joins TRBV5-4 and TRBJ2-1; D gene uncertain. Germline V gene data show CDR1 as SGHNT and CDR2 as YYREEE (reference sequence). The V end lost 0 bases, the J end lost 6 bases, and 1 base lay between the germline ends. This CDR3 is built from 11 residues.

The V and J genes are TRBV5-6 and TRBJ2-5; 12 nucleotides align to TRBD2. This CDR3 is built from 16 residues. The J segment lost 1 base and the V segment lost 4 bases, leaving 5 bases of the junction unmatched. CDR1 is SGHDT and CDR2 is YYEEEE in the germline V gene. DNA of the CDR3: TGTGCCAGCAGCAGCACTAGCGGGGGGTTCCAAGAGACCCAGTACTTC. Translation gives CASSSTSGGFQETQYF.

The chain uses TRBV7-6 and TRBJ2-1; 9 nucleotides line up with TRBD1. Germline CDR1 SGHVS, CDR2 FNYEAQ. The CDR3 is 15 residues long. The trim removed 5 bases at V and 6 bases at J, leaving 8 bases unmatched. The CDR3 reads CASSPNTGGLNEQFF. The CDR3 DNA reads TGTGCCAGCAGCCCCAACACAGGGGGCCTCAATGAGCAGTTCTTC.

The chain links TRBV6-1 to TRBJ1-1; D uncertain. From germline, CDR1 is MNHNS and CDR2 SASEGT. The V end was cut by 6 bases, the J end by 3 bases, with 14 bases between. The CDR3 spans 14 residues. The CDR3 coding sequence is TGTGCCAGCAGAACTTACGGTAAGGACACTGAAGCTTTCTTT. As protein: CASRTYGKDTEAFF.

This chain joins TRBV5-1 and TRBJ2-3; D is undetermined. Trimming cost V 2 bases and J 3 bases, with 13 bases left between them. Per germline, CDR1 SGHRS and CDR2 YFSETQ. The CDR3 contains 15 residues. The CDR3 region has the DNA TGCGCCAGCAGCTTTGTCCAGGACGGGACAGATACGCAGTATTTT. Protein: CASSFVQDGTDTQYF.

The V and J genes are TRBV5-1 and TRBJ2-2; 8 bases map to TRBD2. J was trimmed by 4 bases and V by 4 bases; bases with no gene match: 9. The CDR3 covers 16 residues. Germline-derived CDR1 and CDR2 are SGHRS and YFSETQ. The CDR3, as DNA: TGCGCCAGCAGCCCTCCGAGCGGGGGTGTCACCGGGGAGCTGTTTTTT. Translation gives CASSPPSGGVTGELFF. The full variable domain, with the rest looked up from reference TRBV5-1 and TRBJ2-2, is KAGVTQTPRYLIKTRGQQVTLSCSPISGHRSVSWYQQTPGQGLQFLFEYFSETQRNKGNFPGRFSGRQFSNSRSEMNVSTLELGDSALYLCASSPPSGGVTGELFFGEGSRLTVL.

V is TRBV29-1 and J is TRBJ1-2; 8 bases match TRBD1. There are 12 residues in the CDR3. CDR1 SQVTM and CDR2 ANQGSEA come from the germline V gene. The trim removed 4 bases at V and 5 bases at J, leaving 3 bases unmatched. DNA for the CDR3: TGCAGCGTTGCTTGGACAGGGTATGGCTACACCTTC. This encodes CSVAWTGYGYTF. Variable domain in full (rest from reference TRBV29-1 and TRBJ1-2): SAVISQKPSRDICQRGTSLTIQCQVDSQVTMMFWYRQQPGQSLTLIATANQGSEATYESGFVIDKFPISRPNLTFSTLTVSNMSPEDSSIYLCSVAWTGYGYTFGSGTRLTVV.

The J gene is TRBJ1-6, the V gene TRBV19; TRBD1 matches at 8 bases. CDR3 length equals 14 residues. V gave up 6 bases and J gave up 7 bases; unmatched junction bases: 5. Germline lookup yields CDR1 LNHDA and CDR2 SQIVND (reference sequence). DNA of the CDR3: TGTGCCAGTAGCCCGGACAGGGCCAATTCACCCCTCCACTTT. This sequence encodes CASSPDRANSPLHF.

V and J are TRBV30 and TRBJ1-1, with a possible D match to TRBD1 (5 bases). This CDR3 spans 13 amino acids. V gave up 3 bases and J gave up 7 bases, with 15 bases separating them. Per the germline V gene, CDR1 is GTSNPN and CDR2 is SVGIG (reference sequence). CDR3: CAWREDSHREAFF. In nucleotides, the CDR3 is TGTGCCTGGAGAGAAGACAGCCACCGTGAAGCTTTCTTT.